In this sample, the clone carrying this TCR beta chain turned up a few times. Its antigen is unknown. The CDR3 loop spans 16 amino acids. Germline trimming cut 6 bases from V and 0 bases from J; bases unmatched to any gene: 8. Germline-derived CDR1 and CDR2 are DFQATT and SNEGSKA (reference sequence). TCRdb reprocessed the 5' RACE reads via MiXCR and lists one record per CDR3 protein. The profile shows about 350,000 distinct CDR3 sequences, 12% to 15% of them singletons. This sample is drawn from a study of T-cell memory formation after mild COVID-19. Across the study: Largely, TCR clusters stayed within a single donor. General observations from the study: Memory sampled before infection contained some responding clones, suggesting cross-reactive memory joined. CD4+ clones that contracted lay mainly in CM and EM; CD8+ ones lay in EMRA.

The J gene is TRBJ2-1, the V gene TRBV20-1; 10 bases map to TRBD2. The material sequenced was PBMCs or a T cell subset sorted from them (not recorded which). The clonotype was recovered from a man aged 18 to 35 who had mild COVID-19 (a few samples of this study predate the infection). Cell type and time point are not known. DNA of the CDR3: TGCAGTGCAGCTGGACTAGCGGCGCTCTCCTACAATGAGCAGTTCTTC. This translates into CSAAGLAALSYNEQFF.